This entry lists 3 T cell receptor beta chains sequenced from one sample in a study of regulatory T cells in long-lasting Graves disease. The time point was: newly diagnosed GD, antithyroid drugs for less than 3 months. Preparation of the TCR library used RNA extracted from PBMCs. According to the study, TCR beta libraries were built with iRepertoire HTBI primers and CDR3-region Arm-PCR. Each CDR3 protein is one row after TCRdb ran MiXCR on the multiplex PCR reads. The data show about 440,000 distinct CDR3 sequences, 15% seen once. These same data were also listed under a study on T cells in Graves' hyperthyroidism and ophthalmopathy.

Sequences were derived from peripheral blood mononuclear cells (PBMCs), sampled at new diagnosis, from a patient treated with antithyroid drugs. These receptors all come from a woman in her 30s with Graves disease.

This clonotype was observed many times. CDR3 residues: CASSYPGQETQYF. The CDR3 region has the DNA TGTGCCAGCAGTTACCCAGGACAAGAGACCCAGTACTTC. J is TRBJ2-5 and V is TRBV6-5; D uncertain. The CDR3 spans 13 residues. With 2 bases removed from V and 2 bases from J, the gap between germline ends came to 6 bases. Germline V gene data show CDR1 as MNHEY and CDR2 as SVGAGI.

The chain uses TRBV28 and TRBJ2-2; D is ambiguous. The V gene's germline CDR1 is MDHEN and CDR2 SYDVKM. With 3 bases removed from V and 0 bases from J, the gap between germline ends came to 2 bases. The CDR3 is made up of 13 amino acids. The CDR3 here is CASSFANTGELFF. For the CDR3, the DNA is TGTGCCAGCAGTTTCGCGAACACCGGGGAGCTGTTTTTT.

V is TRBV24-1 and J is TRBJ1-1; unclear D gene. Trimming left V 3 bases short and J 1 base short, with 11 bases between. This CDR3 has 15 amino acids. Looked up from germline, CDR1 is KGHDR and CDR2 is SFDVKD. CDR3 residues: CATSDTLTQNTEAFF. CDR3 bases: TGTGCCACCAGTGATACGTTAACCCAGAACACTGAAGCTTTCTTT.